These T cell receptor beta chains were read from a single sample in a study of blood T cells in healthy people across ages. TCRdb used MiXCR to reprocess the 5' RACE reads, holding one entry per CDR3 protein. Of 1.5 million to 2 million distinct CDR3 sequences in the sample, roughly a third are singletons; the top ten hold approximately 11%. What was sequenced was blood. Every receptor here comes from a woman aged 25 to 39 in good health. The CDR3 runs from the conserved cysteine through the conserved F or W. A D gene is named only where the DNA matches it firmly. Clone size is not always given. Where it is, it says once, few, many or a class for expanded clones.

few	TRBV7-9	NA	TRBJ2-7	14	TGTGCCAGCAGCCCAAGGAGCGGGTTTGACGAGCAGTACTTC	CASSPRSGFDEQYF
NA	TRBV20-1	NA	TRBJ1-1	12	TGCAGTGCTAGGAACACGCGGGCTGAAGCTTTCTTT	CSARNTRAEAFF
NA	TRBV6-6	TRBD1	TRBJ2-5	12	TGTGCCAGCAGTTACTCGAGTCGGGACAGGTACTTC	CASSYSSRDRYF
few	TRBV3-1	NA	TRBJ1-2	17	TGTGCCAGCAGCCAGAGTGGTGGCAGGGCATCAAACTATGGCTACACCTTC	CASSQSGGRASNYGYTF
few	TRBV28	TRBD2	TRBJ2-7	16	TGTGCCAGCAGTTCCGGGGGGGTATCCCAGACCGGGGAGCAGTACTTC	CASSSGGVSQTGEQYF
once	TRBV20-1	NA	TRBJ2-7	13	TGCAGTGCTAGACCCGGGAGTATAAACGAGCAGTACTTC	CSARPGSINEQYF
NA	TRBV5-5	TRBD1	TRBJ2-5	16	TGTGCCAGCAGCTTTTGGACGAGTGGACAGGGTCAGACCCAGTACTTC	CASSFWTSGQGQTQYF
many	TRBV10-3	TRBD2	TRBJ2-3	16	TGTGCCATCAGTGAGGGACTAGCGGGAAGCACAGATACGCAGTATTTT	CAISEGLAGSTDTQYF
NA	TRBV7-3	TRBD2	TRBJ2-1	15	TGTGCCAGCAGCTTAGCAACTAGCGGGATGAATGAGCAGTTCTTC	CASSLATSGMNEQFF
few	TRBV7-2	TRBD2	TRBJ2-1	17	TGTGCCAGCAGCTTAGGGTTAGCGGGAGTTTTTTACAATGAGCAGTTCTTC	CASSLGLAGVFYNEQFF
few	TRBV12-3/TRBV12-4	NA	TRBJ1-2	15	TGTGCCAGCAGTTTACTACAGACTTCTAACTATGGCTACACCTTC	CASSLLQTSNYGYTF
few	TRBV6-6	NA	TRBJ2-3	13	TGTGCCAGCAGTCGAGTCTGGGCGGATACGCAGTATTTT	CASSRVWADTQYF
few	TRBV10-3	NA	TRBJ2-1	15	TGTGCCATCAGTGAAGGGACTCCATCCTACAATGAGCAGTTCTTC	CAISEGTPSYNEQFF
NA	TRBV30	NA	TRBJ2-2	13	TGTGCCTGGAGTGCGGTGGCTGGGGGGGAGCTGTTTTTT	CAWSAVAGGELFF
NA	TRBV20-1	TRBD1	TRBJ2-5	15	TGCAGTGCTAACCCCCCAGGGGGCAGGGAAGAGACCCAGTACTTC	CSANPPGGREETQYF
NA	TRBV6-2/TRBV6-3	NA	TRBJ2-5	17	TGTGCCGGCAGTTACCCCGAGAGGCGGGAAGCAAGGGAGACCCAGTACTTC	CAGSYPERREARETQYF
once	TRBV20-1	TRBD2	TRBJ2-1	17	TGCAGTGCGCCTGGGACTAGCGGGCTCGAAGGCTACAATGAGCAGTTCTTC	CSAPGTSGLEGYNEQFF
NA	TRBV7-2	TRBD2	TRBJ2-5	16	TGTGCCAGCAGCCCAAGTGGCGGGGGAGCCTGGGAGACCCAGTACTTC	CASSPSGGGAWETQYF
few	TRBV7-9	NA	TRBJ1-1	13	TGTGCCAGCATTCAACAGGGGAACACTGAAGCTTTCTTT	CASIQQGNTEAFF
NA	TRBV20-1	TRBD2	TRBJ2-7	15	TGCAGTGCTAGAGATCACGAGCGGGAAGTTTACGAGCAGTACTTC	CSARDHEREVYEQYF
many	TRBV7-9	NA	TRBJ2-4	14	TGTGCCAGCAGCTTCGGACAAGCTTTAAACATTCAGTACTTC	CASSFGQALNIQYF
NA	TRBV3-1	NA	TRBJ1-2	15	TGTGCCAACAGCCAAGAAGGAGGGGACAACTATGGCTACACCTTC	CANSQEGGDNYGYTF
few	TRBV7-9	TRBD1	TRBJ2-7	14	TGTGCCAGCAGCTTCGGACAGGACTCCTACGAGCAGTACTTC	CASSFGQDSYEQYF
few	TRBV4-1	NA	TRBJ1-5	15	TGCGCCAGCAGCCAAGATCTGGCTCCGGGCCAGCCCCAGCATTTT	CASSQDLAPGQPQHF
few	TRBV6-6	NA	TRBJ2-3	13	TGTGCCAGCAGTTACGCAGCGCCAGATACGCAGTATTTT	CASSYAAPDTQYF
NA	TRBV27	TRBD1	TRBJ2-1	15	TGTGCCACCAGAAGGGGGCAGGGGTCCTACAATGAGCAGTTCTTC	CATRRGQGSYNEQFF
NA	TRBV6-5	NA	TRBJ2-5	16	TGTGCCAGCAGTTACTCGCAAGCGACTCAAAAAGGGACCCAGTACTTC	CASSYSQATQKGTQYF
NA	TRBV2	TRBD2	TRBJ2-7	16	TGTGCCAGCAGTTACGACCCTAGCGGGAGGGCTTCCGAGCAGTACTTC	CASSYDPSGRASEQYF
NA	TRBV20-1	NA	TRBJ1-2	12	TGCAGTGCTAATCCGGGATTCTATGGCTACACCTTC	CSANPGFYGYTF
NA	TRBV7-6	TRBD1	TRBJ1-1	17	TGTGCCAGCAGCTTGGGTGCAGGGGGCGCTTCTAGGACTGAAGCTTTCTTT	CASSLGAGGASRTEAFF
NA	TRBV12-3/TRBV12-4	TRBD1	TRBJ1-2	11	TGTGCCAGCAGTACGGACAGGGGCTACACCTTC	CASSTDRGYTF
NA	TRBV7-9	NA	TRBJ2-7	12	TGTGCCAGCAGCTTCGTCGGGAACGAGCAGTACTTC	CASSFVGNEQYF
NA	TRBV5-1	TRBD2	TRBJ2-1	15	TGCGCCAGCAGCTCGGGACTAGCGGTTTTGAATGAGCAGTTCTTC	CASSSGLAVLNEQFF
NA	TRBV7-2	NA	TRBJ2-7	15	TGTGCCAGCAGCTTAGCTGTTAGTGTCAGCTACGAGCAGTACTTC	CASSLAVSVSYEQYF
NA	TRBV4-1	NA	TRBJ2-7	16	TGCGCCGGCAGCCAAGAAGGGGGGGAACAGGGCTACGAGCGGTACTTC	CAGSQEGGEQGYERYF
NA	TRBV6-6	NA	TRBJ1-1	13	TGTGCCACCAAGACGGGGATGAACACTGAAGCTTTCTTT	CATKTGMNTEAFF
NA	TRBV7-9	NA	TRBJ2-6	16	TGTGCCAGCAGCTTACTCCAGGGCCCTGGGGCCAACGTCCTGACTTTC	CASSLLQGPGANVLTF
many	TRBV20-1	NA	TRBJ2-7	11	TGCAGTGCTCTTATAGGGTACGAGCAGTACTTC	CSALIGYEQYF
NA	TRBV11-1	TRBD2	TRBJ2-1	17	TGTGCCAGCAGCTTAGCCGTAGGGGGACTAGCGGCCAATGAGCAGTTCTTC	CASSLAVGGLAANEQFF
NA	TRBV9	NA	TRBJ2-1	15	TGTGCCAGCAGCGTTGAGGGAGTCGCCTACAATGAGCAGTTCTTC	CASSVEGVAYNEQFF
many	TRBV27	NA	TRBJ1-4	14	TGTGCCAGCAGTCCCGAAGTTCGGGTGGAAAAACTGTTTTTT	CASSPEVRVEKLFF
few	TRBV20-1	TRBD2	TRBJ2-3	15	TGCAGTGCGGGGGTGACTAGCGGGAGTTCAGATACGCAGTATTTT	CSAGVTSGSSDTQYF
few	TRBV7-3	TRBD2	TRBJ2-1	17	TGTGCCAGCAGCTTTGGACTAGCGGGAGGGCCTGGCAATGAGCAGTTCTTC	CASSFGLAGGPGNEQFF
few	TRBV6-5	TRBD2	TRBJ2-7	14	TGTGCCAGCAGTTACTCTGGGACTAGCCGCGAGCAGTACTTC	CASSYSGTSREQYF
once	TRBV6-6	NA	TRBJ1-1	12	TGTGCCAGCGGTCGGGGGTTTTATGAAGCTTTCTTT	CASGRGFYEAFF
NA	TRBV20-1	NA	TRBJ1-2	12	TGCAGTGCTAGTCGCCAGCCCTATGGCTACACCTTC	CSASRQPYGYTF
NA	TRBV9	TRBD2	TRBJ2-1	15	TGTGCCAGCAGCGTCCTAGCGGGGGCCGCGGGTGAGCAGTTCTTC	CASSVLAGAAGEQFF
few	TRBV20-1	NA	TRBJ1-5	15	TGCAGTGCTAGATCGGGAGAGAAGAGCAATCAGCCCCAGCATTTT	CSARSGEKSNQPQHF
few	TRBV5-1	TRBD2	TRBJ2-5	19	TGCGCCAGCAGCTCAGCGACCGGGACTAGCGGGGGACGTCAAGAGACCCAGTACTTC	CASSSATGTSGGRQETQYF
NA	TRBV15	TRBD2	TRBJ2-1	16	TGTGCCACCAGCGGGACTCCGGGACTAGCGTCGAATGAGCAGTTCTTC	CATSGTPGLASNEQFF
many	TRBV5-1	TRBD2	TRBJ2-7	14	TGCGCCAGCAGCTTGGACGGGGGGGGCTACGAGCAGTACTTC	CASSLDGGGYEQYF
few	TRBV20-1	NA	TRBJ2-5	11	TGCAGTGCTTCCCCCCCTGAGACCCAGTACTTC	CSASPPETQYF
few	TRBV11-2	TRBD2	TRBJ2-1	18	TGTGCCAGCAGCTCACCGGGGGGGAGCGGGTCGCCCTACAATGAGCAGTTCTTC	CASSSPGGSGSPYNEQFF
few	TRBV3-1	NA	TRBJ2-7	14	TGTGCCAGCAGTCCGCACGGGGCTCCCTACGAGCAGTACTTC	CASSPHGAPYEQYF
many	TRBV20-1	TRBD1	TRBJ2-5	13	TGCAGTGCTTCCGGGACAGGCCAAGAGACCCAGTACTTC	CSASGTGQETQYF
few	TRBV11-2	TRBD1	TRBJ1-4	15	TGTGCCAGCAGCTTAGATGGGACAGAGAATGAAAAACTGTTTTTT	CASSLDGTENEKLFF
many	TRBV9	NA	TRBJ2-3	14	TGTGCCAGCAGCCCTAACCCGAGCACAGATACGCAGTATTTT	CASSPNPSTDTQYF
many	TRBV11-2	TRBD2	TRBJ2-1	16	TGTGCCAGCAGCTCGATAGCGGGAGGCCACTACAATGAGCAGTTCTTC	CASSSIAGGHYNEQFF
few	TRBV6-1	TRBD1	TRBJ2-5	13	TGTGCCAGCAGTGAACTGGACAGGGGTGCCCAGTACTTC	CASSELDRGAQYF